One T cell receptor (beta chain) is described in this entry. Its antigen remains undetermined. No qualities accompany the bases; no much larger clone lies one base away. The collaborating institutions used their own protocols to collect whole blood in K2EDTA tubes. Collaborator samples were shipped for TCRbeta analysis as frozen whole blood, isolated PBMCs, or DNA extracted from either sample type. TCRbeta CDR3 regions were amplified from genomic DNA by means of the immunoSEQ Assay, a bias-controlled multiplex PCR. Concerning the study's data processing: The number of nucleated cells in each sample was estimated from the amplification of reference gene primers within the assay. To quantify the absolute abundance of each unique TCRbeta CDR3 rearrangement, sequence reads were collapsed and filtered. For each sample, productive Simpson clonality was calculated by taking the square root of Simpson's diversity index across productive rearrangements. In TCRdb, the immuneACCESS table is reduced to in-frame sequences with V and J assigned. These tables do not hold every clone; where another copy was compared, an unresolved V gene accounts for under half, and the others remain unexplained. V and J calls and clone size are as listed in that table; D and trimming were resolved from the DNA. This sample comprises a few hundred thousand clones, 80% to 90% of them detected only once. Together, the top ten hold roughly 1.8% of the sample.

The data are from a study of blood T cell repertoires in COVID-19 (dated by TCRdb to 2020 to 2021). About the investigation overall: The collaborator samples originated in the United States, Italy and Spain and spanned the acute and convalescent phases of COVID-19. Samples came from the ongoing ImmuneRACE study (first 160 participants) plus 1,254 subjects from 6 global collaborators. The repertoires were made available in a free public database intended to serve as a resource for research on the immune response to SARS-CoV-2. Subjects who had been exposed to COVID-19, were actively infected with it, or had recovered from it provided the deeply sampled blood TCRbeta repertoires that made up the dataset. Where available, HLA class I and class II types were taken from metadata supplied by the sample provider and were not determined by assay-based typing. The material from the prospective study consisted of cDNA or gDNA derived from T cells, B-cell-depleted T cells, or PBMCs. The sample metadata nearly always contained a de-identified subject ID, COVID-19 status, age in years and sex.

Study-level results and caveats: The quantity of clinical and demographic metadata differed by source and by participant and was supplied without curation.

Sequenced: peripheral blood. The sequence came from a man aged 25-45 years with active or convalescent COVID-19.

The CDR3 sequence is CASSYPGGGYEQYF. Read as DNA, the sequence is TGTGCCAGCAGTTACCCAGGGGGCGGGTACGAGCAGTACTTC. The chain couples TRBV6-2 or TRBV6-3 to TRBJ2-7, and 8 junctional nucleotides match TRBD1. V is trimmed back by 2 bases and J by 4 bases, and the junction contains 4 bases that no gene match accounts for. Looking up the germline V gene yields CDR1 MNHEY and CDR2 SVGEGT. From the cysteine through the phenylalanine, the CDR3 covers 14 amino acids. CDR3 DNA is the only sequence kept; it has 42 bases, read in frame from the first base.